Described below is a single T cell receptor (beta chain) sequence and its context. Its target is not known. PCR employed 60 Vbeta and 13 Jbeta primers. TCRdb's copy holds only in-frame clones and misses some; the assay was immunoSEQ multiplex PCR. The profile covers about 150,000 clones, with 72% appearing a single time and roughly 4% taken by the ten largest. This sample was taken from a study of cytomegalovirus exposure and HLA in healthy donors. Overall study results and limits: Most TCR beta V segments were productive about 90% or about 30% of the time in an earlier analysis. A later analysis linked a missense DCLRE1C variant to TCR beta V- and J-gene trimming. A later look showed TCR association rates differing by HLA locus, highest for DRB1 and lowest for HLA-C.

CDR3 length: 11 residues. Germline loops: CDR1 DFQATT, CDR2 SNEGSKA (reference sequence). V was trimmed by 2 bases and J by 5 bases, leaving 5 bases between them. This clonotype was obtained from a man aged 50-59 years in good health and CMV-seropositive. The specimen was PBMCs. The chain employs TRBV20-1 and TRBJ2-3; D remains ambiguous. CDR3 amino acids: CSARRRDTQYF. The CDR3 DNA follows: TGCAGTGCTAGAAGGAGAGATACGCAGTATTTT.